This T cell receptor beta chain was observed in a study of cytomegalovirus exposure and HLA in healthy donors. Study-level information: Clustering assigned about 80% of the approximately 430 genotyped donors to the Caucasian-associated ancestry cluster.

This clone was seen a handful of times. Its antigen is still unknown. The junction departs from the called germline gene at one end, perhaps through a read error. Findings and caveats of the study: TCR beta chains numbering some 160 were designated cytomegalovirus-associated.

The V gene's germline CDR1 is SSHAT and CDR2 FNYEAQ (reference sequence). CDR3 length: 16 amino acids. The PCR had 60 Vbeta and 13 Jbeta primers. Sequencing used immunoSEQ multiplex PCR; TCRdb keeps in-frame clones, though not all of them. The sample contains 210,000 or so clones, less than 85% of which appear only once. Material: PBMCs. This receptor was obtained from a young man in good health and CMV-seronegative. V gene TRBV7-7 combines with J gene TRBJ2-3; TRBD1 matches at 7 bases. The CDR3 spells CASSPTGARGSDTQYF. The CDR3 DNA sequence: TGTGCTAGCAGCCCCACAGGGGCGAGGGGATCGGATACGCAGTATTTT.